This T cell receptor (beta chain) came from a study of blood T cell repertoires in COVID-19 (dated by TCRdb to 2018 to 2020). Some background on the complete study: Samples from collaborators originated in the United States, Italy and Spain and spanned both the acute and convalescent phases of COVID-19. Samples came from the ongoing ImmuneRACE study (first 160 participants) plus 1,254 subjects from 6 global collaborators. Deeply sampled blood TCRbeta repertoires from subjects exposed to, actively infected with, or recovered from COVID-19 were included in the dataset. HLA class I and class II types, where available, came from metadata supplied by the sample provider rather than from assay-based typing. The material from the prospective study consisted of cDNA or gDNA derived from T cells, B-cell-depleted T cells, or PBMCs. The sample metadata nearly always contained a de-identified subject ID, COVID-19 status, age in years and sex. The repertoires were released in a freely available public database intended as a resource for research on the immune response to SARS-CoV-2. Paper-wide results and their limitations: The quantity of clinical and demographic metadata differed by source and by participant and was supplied without curation.

Turning to this clone: Its antigen has not been determined. No much larger clone exists at a distance of one base, and base qualities are not known.

The immunoSEQ Assay, a bias-controlled multiplex PCR, was used to amplify TCRbeta CDR3 regions from genomic DNA. In the authors' own workflow: The number of nucleated cells in each sample was estimated from the amplification of reference gene primers within the assay. To quantify the absolute abundance of each unique TCRbeta CDR3 rearrangement, sequence reads were collapsed and filtered. For each sample, productive Simpson clonality was calculated as the square root of Simpson's diversity index over productive rearrangements. The immuneACCESS repertoire file appears here via TCRdb, limited to in-frame rearrangements. These files lack a portion of the clones; in checked studies, under half of the deficit traces to unresolved V genes, and the cause of the others is not known. The V and J calls and clone size are taken from that table; D and trimming were inferred from the DNA. Across this sample there are some 360,000 clones, with about 92% seen only once. 3.9% of the sample lies in the top ten.

One collaborating source in Seattle enrolled patients during active infection and followed them longitudinally through the course of disease. The collaborating institutions used their own protocols to collect whole blood in K2EDTA tubes. Collaborator samples were shipped for TCRbeta analysis as frozen whole blood, isolated PBMCs, or DNA extracted from either sample type. Sequenced material: peripheral blood. The TCR comes from a woman aged 55-70 years with COVID-19, enrolled during active disease.

Here is the DNA: TGTGCCAGCAGTTACGGTCGGGGGTCCAATCAGCCCCAGCATTTT. Translation gives CASSYGRGSNQPQHF. Here the chain combines TRBV6-5 and TRBJ1-5; a weak D assignment points to TRBD1 (5 bases agree). CDR1 and CDR2 are read off the germline V gene as MNHEY and SVGAGI. The CDR3 runs 15 residues from the cysteine to the phenylalanine. Only the CDR3 portion is preserved as DNA: 45 bases, with reading frame beginning at the first base. The V and J ends are trimmed by 2 bases and 3 bases, leaving 11 bases between them.